These T cell receptor beta chains were read from a single sample in a study of T-cell memory formation after mild COVID-19. TCRdb fed the 5' RACE reads into MiXCR, producing one record per CDR3 protein. The table has around 200,000 distinct CDR3 sequences, about 10% seen once. The material sequenced was PBMCs or a T cell subset sorted from them (not recorded which). Source of these receptors: a man aged 18 to 30 who had mild COVID-19 (a few samples of this study predate the infection). Cell type and time point are not known. Each CDR3 is given with its conserved first and last residue. A D gene is named only where the DNA matches it firmly. Clone size, where shown, is once, few, many, or a class for clones that have expanded.

>TRBV7-2|few|TRBJ2-2|TRBD2
TGTGCCAGCAGGGGCAGCGGGGGTTACACCGGGGAGCTGTTTTTT
CASRGSGGYTGELFF
>TRBV9|.|TRBJ2-1|.
TGTGCCAGCAGCGTAGCTCACAATGAGCAGTTCTTC
CASSVAHNEQFF
>TRBV10-1|.|TRBJ2-3|.
TGCGCCAGCACCCGGGACACGACTGCAGATACGCAGTATTTT
CASTRDTTADTQYF
>TRBV27|few|TRBJ2-3|TRBD2
TGTGCCAGCAGGGAGCGGGGGCTTAGCACAGATACGCAGTATTTT
CASRERGLSTDTQYF
>TRBV14|few|TRBJ2-1|.
TGTGCCAGCAGCCATTCCCTGGGGAATGAGCAGTTCTTC
CASSHSLGNEQFF
>TRBV5-1|.|TRBJ2-5|.
TGCGCCAGCAGCTTGGTGGGGACCACCCAAGAGACCCAGTACTTC
CASSLVGTTQETQYF
>TRBV20-1|few|TRBJ2-2|.
TGCAGTGCTACCCCTGGGGGGATGGCCACCGGGGAGCTGTTTTTT
CSATPGGMATGELFF
>TRBV3-1|few|TRBJ1-1|.
TGTGCCAGCAGCCACCACAGGGATGGGACTGAAGCTTTCTTT
CASSHHRDGTEAFF
>TRBV5-1|.|TRBJ1-6|.
TGCGCCAGCAGCAACTCCCCGGAGTCACCCCTCCACTTT
CASSNSPESPLHF
>TRBV5-1|.|TRBJ1-2|TRBD1
TGCGCCAGCAGCGACGGCGGACAGGGGGTTTTCTATGGCTACACCTTC
CASSDGGQGVFYGYTF
>TRBV10-2|.|TRBJ1-5|.
TGCGCCAGCCACCCACGGGGTGGGGGAAATCAGCCCCAGCATTTT
CASHPRGGGNQPQHF
>TRBV7-9|.|TRBJ2-2|.
TGTGCCAGCAGCGCCCGACCGAACACCGGGGAGCTGTTTTTT
CASSARPNTGELFF
>TRBV16|.|TRBJ1-1|TRBD1
TGTGCCAGCAGCCAGAGGGGAGGGGGCGCTGAAGCTTTCTTT
CASSQRGGGAEAFF
>TRBV27|few|TRBJ1-4|.
TGTGCCAGCAGTCGGGCAGGGCTGGGGGAAAAACTGTTTTTT
CASSRAGLGEKLFF
>TRBV12-3/TRBV12-4|few|TRBJ2-2|TRBD2
TGTGCCAGCAGTCCTAGCGGGGGGCCCGGGGAGCTGTTTTTT
CASSPSGGPGELFF
>TRBV4-3|.|TRBJ2-4|.
TGCGCCAGCAGCCAAGTCGGTCGGGGCAAAAACATTCAGTACTTC
CASSQVGRGKNIQYF